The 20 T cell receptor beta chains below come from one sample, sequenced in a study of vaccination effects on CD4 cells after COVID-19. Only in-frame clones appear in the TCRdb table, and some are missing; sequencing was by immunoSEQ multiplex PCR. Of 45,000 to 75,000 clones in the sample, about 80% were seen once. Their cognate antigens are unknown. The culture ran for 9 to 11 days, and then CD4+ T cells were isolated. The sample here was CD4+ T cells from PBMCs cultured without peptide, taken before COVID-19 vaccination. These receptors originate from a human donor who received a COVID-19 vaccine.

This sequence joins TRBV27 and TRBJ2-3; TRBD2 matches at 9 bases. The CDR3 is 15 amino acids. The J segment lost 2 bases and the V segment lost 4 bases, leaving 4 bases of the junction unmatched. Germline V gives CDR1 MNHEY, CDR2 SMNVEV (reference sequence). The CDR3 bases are TGTGCCAGCAGTTCAGCGGGGGGCCCCACAGATACGCAGTATTTT. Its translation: CASSSAGGPTDTQYF.

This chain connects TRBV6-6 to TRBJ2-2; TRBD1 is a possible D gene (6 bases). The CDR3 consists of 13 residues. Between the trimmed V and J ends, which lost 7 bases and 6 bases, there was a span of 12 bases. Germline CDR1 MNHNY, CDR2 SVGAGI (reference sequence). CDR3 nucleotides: TGTGCCAGCACCCGACAGGATCCCGGGGAGCTGTTTTTT. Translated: CASTRQDPGELFF.

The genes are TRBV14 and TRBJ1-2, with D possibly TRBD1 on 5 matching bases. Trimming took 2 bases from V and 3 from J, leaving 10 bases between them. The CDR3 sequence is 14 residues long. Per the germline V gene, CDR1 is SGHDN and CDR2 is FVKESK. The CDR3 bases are TGTGCCAGCAGCCAATCTCTAGGGGACTATGGCTACACCTTC. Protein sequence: CASSQSLGDYGYTF. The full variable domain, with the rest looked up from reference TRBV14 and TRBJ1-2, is EAGVTQFPSHSVIEKGQTVTLRCDPISGHDNLYWYRRVMGKEIKFLLHFVKESKQDESGMPNNRFLAERTGGTYSTLKVQPAELEDSGVYFCASSQSLGDYGYTFGSGTRLTVV.

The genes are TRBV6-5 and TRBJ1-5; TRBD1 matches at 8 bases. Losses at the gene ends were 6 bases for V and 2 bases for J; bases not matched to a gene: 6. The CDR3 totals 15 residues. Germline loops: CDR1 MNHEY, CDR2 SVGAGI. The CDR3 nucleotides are TGTGCCAGCAGAAAGACAGGGGACGGCAATCAGCCCCAGCATTTT. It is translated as CASRKTGDGNQPQHF.

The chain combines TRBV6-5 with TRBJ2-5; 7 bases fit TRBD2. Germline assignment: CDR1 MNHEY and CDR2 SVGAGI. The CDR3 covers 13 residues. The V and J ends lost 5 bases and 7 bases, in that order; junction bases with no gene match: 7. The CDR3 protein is CASSPGLEGTQYF. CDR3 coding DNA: TGTGCCAGCAGTCCCGGACTAGAGGGGACCCAGTACTTC.

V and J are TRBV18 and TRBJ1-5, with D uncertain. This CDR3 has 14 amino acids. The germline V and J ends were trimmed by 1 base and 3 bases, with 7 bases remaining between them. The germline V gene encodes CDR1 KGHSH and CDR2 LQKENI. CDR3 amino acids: CASSPQGDNQPQHF. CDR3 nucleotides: TGTGCCAGCTCACCACAGGGAGACAATCAGCCCCAGCATTTT. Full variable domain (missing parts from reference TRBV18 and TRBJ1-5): NAGVMQNPRHLVRRRGQEARLRCSPMKGHSHVYWYRQLPEEGLKFMVYLQKENIIDESGMPKERFSAEFPKEGPSILRIQQVVRGDSAAYFCASSPQGDNQPQHFGDGTRLSIL.

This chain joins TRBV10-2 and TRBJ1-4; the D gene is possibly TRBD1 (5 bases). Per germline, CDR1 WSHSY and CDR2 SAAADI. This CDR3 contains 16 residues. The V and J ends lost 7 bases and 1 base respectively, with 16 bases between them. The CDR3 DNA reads TGCGCCAGCATCGACAGAAAGAGTAGAACTAATGAAAAACTGTTTTTT. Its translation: CASIDRKSRTNEKLFF.

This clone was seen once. The CDR3 DNA follows: TGTGCCACCAGTGATCCCCAGGGGCCGGGGGAGACCCAGTACTTC. It yields the protein CATSDPQGPGETQYF. The chain is built from TRBV24-1 and TRBJ2-5; TRBD1 is a possible D gene (6 bases). Trimming took 3 bases from V and 5 from J, leaving 15 bases between them. The germline V gene has CDR1 KGHDR and CDR2 SFDVKD. The CDR3 length is 15 residues.

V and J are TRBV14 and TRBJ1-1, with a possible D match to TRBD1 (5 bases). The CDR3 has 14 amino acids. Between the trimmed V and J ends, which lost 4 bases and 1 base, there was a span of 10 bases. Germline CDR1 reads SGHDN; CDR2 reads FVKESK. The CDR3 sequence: CASSLRQGNTEAFF. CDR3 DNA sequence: TGTGCCAGCAGCCTCAGGCAGGGGAACACTGAAGCTTTCTTT.

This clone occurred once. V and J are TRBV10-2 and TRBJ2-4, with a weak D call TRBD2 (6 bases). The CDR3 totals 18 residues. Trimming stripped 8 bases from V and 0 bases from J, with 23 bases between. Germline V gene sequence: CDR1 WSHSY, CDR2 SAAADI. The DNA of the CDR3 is TGCGCCAGCCTATCGGGGGAGTTGCGCCAGCTAGCCAAAAACATTCAGTACTTC. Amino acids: CASLSGELRQLAKNIQYF.

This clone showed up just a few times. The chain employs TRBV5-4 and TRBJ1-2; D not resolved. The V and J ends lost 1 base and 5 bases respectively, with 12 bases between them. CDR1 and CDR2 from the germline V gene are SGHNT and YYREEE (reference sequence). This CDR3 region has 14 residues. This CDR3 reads CASSLSIQTYGYTF. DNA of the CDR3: TGTGCCAGCAGCTTGTCCATACAGACGTATGGCTACACCTTC.

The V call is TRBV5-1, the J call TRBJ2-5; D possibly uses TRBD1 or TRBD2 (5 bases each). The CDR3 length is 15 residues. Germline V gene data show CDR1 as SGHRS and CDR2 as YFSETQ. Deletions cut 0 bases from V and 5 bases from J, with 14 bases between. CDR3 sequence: CASSLVTGTEETQYF. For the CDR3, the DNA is TGCGCCAGCAGCTTGGTTACTGGGACGGAGGAGACCCAGTACTTC.

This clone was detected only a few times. CDR3: CASSDRGGAGNEQFF. The CDR3 DNA sequence: TGTGCCAGCAGTGATCGCGGGGGGGCGGGCAATGAGCAGTTCTTC. This chain links TRBV2 with TRBJ2-1, with 9 positions matching TRBD2. V gave up 3 bases and J gave up 6 bases; unmatched junction bases: 6. CDR1 and CDR2 (germline): SNHLY, FYNNEI. The CDR3 covers 15 residues.

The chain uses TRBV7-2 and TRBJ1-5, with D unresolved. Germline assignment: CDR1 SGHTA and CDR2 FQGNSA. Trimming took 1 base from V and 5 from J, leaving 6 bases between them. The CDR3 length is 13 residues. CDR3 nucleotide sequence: TGTGCCAGCAGCTTAGGGGAGTATCAGCCCCAGCATTTT. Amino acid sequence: CASSLGEYQPQHF.

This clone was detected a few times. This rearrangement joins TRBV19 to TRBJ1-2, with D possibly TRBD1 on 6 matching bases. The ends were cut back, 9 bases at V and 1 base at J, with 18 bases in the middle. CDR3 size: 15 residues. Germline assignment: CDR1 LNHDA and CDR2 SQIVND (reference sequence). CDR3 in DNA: TGTGCCAGCCTTGAAGGGGGAGCCTATAACTATGGCTACACCTTC. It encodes CASLEGGAYNYGYTF.

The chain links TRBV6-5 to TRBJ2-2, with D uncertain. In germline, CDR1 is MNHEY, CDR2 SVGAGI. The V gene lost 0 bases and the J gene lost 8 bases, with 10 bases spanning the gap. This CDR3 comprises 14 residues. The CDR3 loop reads CASSYSPVRGELFF. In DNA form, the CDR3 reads TGTGCCAGCAGTTACTCCCCAGTGCGGGGGGAGCTGTTTTTT.

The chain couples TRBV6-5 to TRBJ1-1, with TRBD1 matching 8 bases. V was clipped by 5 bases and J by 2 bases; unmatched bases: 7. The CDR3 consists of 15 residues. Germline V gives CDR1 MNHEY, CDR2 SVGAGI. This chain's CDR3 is CASSRDRRFNTEAFF. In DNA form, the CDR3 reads TGTGCCAGCAGTCGGGACAGGCGCTTTAACACTGAAGCTTTCTTT.

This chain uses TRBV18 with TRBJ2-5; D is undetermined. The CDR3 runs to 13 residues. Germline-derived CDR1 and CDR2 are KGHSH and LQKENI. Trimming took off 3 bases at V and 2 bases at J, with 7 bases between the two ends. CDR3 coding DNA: TGTGCCAGCTCACCTGGAGAGCAAGAGACCCAGTACTTC. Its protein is CASSPGEQETQYF. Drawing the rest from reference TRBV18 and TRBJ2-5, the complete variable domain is NAGVMQNPRHLVRRRGQEARLRCSPMKGHSHVYWYRQLPEEGLKFMVYLQKENIIDESGMPKERFSAEFPKEGPSILRIQQVVRGDSAAYFCASSPGEQETQYFGPGTRLLVL.

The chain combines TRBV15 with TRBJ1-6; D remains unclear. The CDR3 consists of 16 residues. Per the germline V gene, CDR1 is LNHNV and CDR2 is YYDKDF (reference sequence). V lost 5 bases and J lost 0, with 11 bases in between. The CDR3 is CATSPRVSSYNSPLHF. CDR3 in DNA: TGTGCCACCAGCCCCCGGGTGAGCTCCTATAATTCACCCCTCCACTTT.

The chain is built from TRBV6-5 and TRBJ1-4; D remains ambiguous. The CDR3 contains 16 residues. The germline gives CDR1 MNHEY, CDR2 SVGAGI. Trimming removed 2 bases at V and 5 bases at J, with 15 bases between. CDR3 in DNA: TGTGCCAGCAGTTACCTCGGCGCCCCGGGAAATGAAAAACTGTTTTTT. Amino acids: CASSYLGAPGNEKLFF.